This entry lists 10 T cell receptor beta chains sequenced from one sample in a study of CD8 T cells in Susac syndrome (dated 2019 in TCRdb). The library was generated by the immunoSEQ multiplex PCR assay. RNA was extracted using the RNeasy kit, and roughly 0.5 to 1 ug of the RNA was reverse transcribed with random hexamers. The public reads were reprocessed in TCRdb via fastp at Q25 and MiXCR, keeping in-frame beta chains. One record per CDR3 amino acid sequence lists the most common genes and DNA. The sample includes some 120,000 distinct CDR3 sequences, with 94% observed a single time. The ten top clones hold around 0.12% of the sample. The specimen was CD4+ T cells from PBMCs. The receptors were gathered from a human donor with multiple sclerosis.

This chain connects TRBV6-5 to TRBJ1-2; D not certain. The CDR3 loop spans 14 amino acids. V was cut by 0 bases and J by 6 bases, with 11 bases left in between. Germline-derived CDR1 and CDR2 are MNHEY and SVGAGI. The CDR3 DNA reads as TGTGCCAGCAGTTACTCGATAAGCTTCAATGGCTACACCTTC. It codes for CASSYSISFNGYTF.

The rearrangement uses TRBV4-2 and TRBJ1-5; weak D call: TRBD1 (5 bases). V shed 1 base and J shed 5 bases, with 21 bases lying between them. This CDR3 spans 18 amino acids. CDR1 LGHNA and CDR2 YNFKEQ come from the germline V gene. CDR3 amino acids: CASSQGGERKDTYQPQHF. For the CDR3, the DNA is TGTGCCAGCAGCCAAGGGGGGGAACGTAAGGACACCTATCAGCCCCAGCATTTT.

The V and J genes are TRBV7-9 and TRBJ2-5; no clear D. V was pared by 5 bases and J by 0 bases, with 10 bases between. CDR1 and CDR2 from the germline V gene are SEHNR and FQNEAQ (reference sequence). The CDR3 consists of 14 residues. CDR3 DNA: TGTGCCAGCAGCCCTGCCGGACACCAAGAGACCCAGTACTTC. Residues: CASSPAGHQETQYF. Complete variable domain (other parts from reference TRBV7-9 and TRBJ2-5): DTGVSQNPRHKITKRGQNVTFRCDPISEHNRLYWYRQTLGQGPEFLTYFQNEAQLEKSRLLSDRFSAERPKGSFSTLEIQRTEQGDSAMYLCASSPAGHQETQYFGPGTRLLVL.

The rearrangement uses TRBV20-1 and TRBJ1-2, with D possibly matching TRBD1 (5 bases). Trimming left V 1 base short and J 0 bases short, with 15 bases between. The CDR3 totals 16 residues. CDR1 is DFQATT and CDR2 is SNEGSKA in the germline V gene (reference sequence). The CDR3 bases are TGCAGTGCTAGAGGGGCAGGGAACTGGGCTAACTATGGCTACACCTTC. Amino acid sequence: CSARGAGNWANYGYTF.

The V gene is TRBV12-3 or TRBV12-4, the J gene TRBJ1-1; 7 bases fit TRBD1. Trimming at V came to 5 bases and at J to 4 bases, leaving 16 bases not matched to a gene. The CDR3 extends over 17 amino acids. The CDR3 loop reads CASSPSIGRGPFTEAFF. The CDR3 DNA follows: TGTGCCAGCAGTCCTTCTATAGGGAGGGGGCCTTTCACTGAAGCTTTCTTT.

The chain is built from TRBV6-2 or TRBV6-3 and TRBJ2-1, with 10 bases identical to TRBD2. The junction had 7 bases not matched to a gene; V was cut back by 2 bases and J by 3 bases. Germline V gives CDR1 MNHEY, CDR2 SVGEGT. This CDR3 is built from 17 residues. This CDR3 is CASSYRTSGDLYNEQFF. The CDR3 coding sequence is TGTGCCAGCAGTTACCGGACTAGCGGCGACCTCTACAATGAGCAGTTCTTC.

V gene TRBV4-2 combines with J gene TRBJ2-3, with TRBD2 identical over 9 bases. The junction had 20 bases not matched to a gene; V was cut back by 3 bases and J by 4 bases. The germline V gene has CDR1 LGHNA and CDR2 YNFKEQ. The CDR3 consists of 20 residues. The DNA for the CDR3 is TGTGCCAGCAGCCAGCCGGGACATGTGGCCGGGACTAGCAAGGCAGATACGCAGTATTTT. As protein: CASSQPGHVAGTSKADTQYF.

The rearrangement links TRBV10-2 to TRBJ2-5; maybe TRBD2 (5 bases). Trimming removed 8 bases at V and 9 bases at J, with 16 bases between. In germline, CDR1 is WSHSY, CDR2 SAAADI. The CDR3 length is 12 residues. CDR3 sequence reads: CASGLLKDAQYF. Written as DNA, the CDR3 is TGCGCCAGCGGACTCCTGAAAGATGCCCAGTACTTC.

This sequence joins TRBV18 and TRBJ1-5; D may be TRBD1 (6 bases). CDR3 size: 16 residues. V lost 0 bases and J 7 bases, leaving 16 bases between the germline ends. From germline, CDR1 is KGHSH and CDR2 LQKENI. CDR3 sequence: CASSPPLGGSKQPQHF. The CDR3 nucleotides are TGTGCCAGCTCACCACCGTTAGGGGGAAGTAAGCAGCCCCAGCATTTT.

The chain has TRBV5-1 and TRBJ2-2; 10 nucleotides align to TRBD1. The CDR3 contains 15 residues. Germline CDR1 reads SGHRS; CDR2 reads YFSETQ. The V and J ends lost 7 bases and 5 bases, in that order; junction bases with no gene match: 8. The CDR3 DNA reads TGCGCCAGCTTTCCGGGACAGGGGTTTACCGGGGAGCTGTTTTTT. This encodes CASFPGQGFTGELFF.